The clone carrying this T cell receptor (beta chain) was seen a few times. The CDR3 runs 16 residues. Per the germline V gene, CDR1 is MGHRA and CDR2 is YSYEKL. Trimming stripped 1 base from V and 9 bases from J, with 19 bases between. This sample is part of a study of identical twins. Each CDR3 protein gets one entry after TCRdb re-called the 5' RACE reads with MiXCR. The sample holds some 630,000 distinct CDR3 sequences; about 7% are singletons and the top ten take over 1.5%. These same records also appear under a second study, on yellow fever vaccine responses in identical twins.

The origin of this receptor is a woman younger than 30 in good health. What was sequenced was PBMCs. The V call is TRBV4-1, the J call TRBJ1-5; D call uncertain. The CDR3 region has the DNA TGCGCCAGCAGCCAAGGAGTTGGGCAGACCTATCGGCCCCAGCATTTT. The encoded protein is CASSQGVGQTYRPQHF.